Below, 23 T cell receptor beta chains from the same sample are listed, as sequenced in a study of T cell responses to AZD1222 COVID-19 vaccine. TCRdb keeps only in-frame clones here, not all; method: immunoSEQ multiplex PCR. Here the sample spans 150,000 or so clones, about 92% being singletons. Specimen: peripheral blood, collected on day 0 of AZD1222 vaccination. The receptors shown here come from an adult in good health.

The CDR3 DNA sequence: TGTGCCAGCAGCCCCCGGCTGGCGCGGGAGGGCCCGACCGGGGAGCTGTTTTTT. Translating it yields CASSPRLAREGPTGELFF. J is TRBJ2-2 and V is TRBV7-6, with TRBD2 matching over 9 bases. V lost 5 bases, J lost 5 bases, and 15 bases stayed unmatched. CDR1 is SGHVS, CDR2 FNYEAQ, per germline. The CDR3 contains 18 residues.

This chain uses TRBV5-1 with TRBJ1-1; tentative D call: TRBD1 (6 bases). The length of the CDR3 is 15 residues. Trimming shortened V by 1 base and J by 2 bases, and 12 bases separated the two germline ends. Germline V lookup: CDR1 SGHRS, CDR2 YFSETQ. CDR3 DNA: TGCGCCAGCAGCTTGATGCCGGACAGAAACACTGAAGCTTTCTTT. As protein: CASSLMPDRNTEAFF. Combining the CDR3 with reference TRBV5-1 and TRBJ1-1 gives the whole variable domain KAGVTQTPRYLIKTRGQQVTLSCSPISGHRSVSWYQQTPGQGLQFLFEYFSETQRNKGNFPGRFSGRQFSNSRSEMNVSTLELGDSALYLCASSLMPDRNTEAFFGQGTRLTVV.

The chain uses TRBV30 and TRBJ1-2; TRBD1 is a possible D gene (5 bases). This CDR3 has 16 residues. Germline V CDR1 and CDR2: GTSNPN, SVGIG (reference sequence). The germline V and J ends were trimmed by 0 bases and 6 bases, with 20 bases remaining between them. CDR3 DNA sequence: TGTGCCTGGAGTGTATCGTCGGCTCGGGGGGAGAATGGCTACACCTTC. Translating gives CAWSVSSARGENGYTF.

This sequence joins TRBV30 and TRBJ1-6; 10 bases map to TRBD1. CDR1 is GTSNPN, CDR2 SVGIG, per germline (reference sequence). This CDR3 spans 13 amino acids. V shed 3 bases and J 7 bases; nucleotides not matched to a gene: 0. CDR3 bases: TGTGCCTGGAGGGGACAGGGGAATTCACCCCTCCACTTT. Its translation is CAWRGQGNSPLHF.

In its sample, this clone was seen once. The J gene is TRBJ1-5, the V gene TRBV2; TRBD1 agrees at 9 bases. J gave up 14 bases and V 3 bases, and 17 bases lay outside the gene matches. This CDR3 contains 16 residues. CDR1 SNHLY and CDR2 FYNNEI come from the germline V gene. The CDR3 spells CASSDYPPGQGPVEHF. The DNA for the CDR3 is TGTGCCAGCAGTGATTACCCCCCGGGACAGGGTCCGGTGGAGCATTTT.

The CDR3 DNA follows: TGTGCCAGCAGCTTGGGCGGGACTAGCACAGATACGCAGTATTTT. This sequence encodes CASSLGGTSTDTQYF. V gene TRBV11-3 combines with J gene TRBJ2-3; a possible D gene is TRBD2 (6 bases). This CDR3 is 15 amino acids long. The V end was cut by 3 bases, the J end by 0 bases, with 10 bases between. Germline values: CDR1 SGHNT, CDR2 YENEEA.

The chain is built from TRBV24-1 and TRBJ1-2; 10 bases are a match to TRBD1. The CDR3 extends over 14 amino acids. Germline V CDR1 and CDR2: KGHDR, SFDVKD. After removal of 7 bases from V and 5 bases from J, the junction contained 6 bases not matched to a gene. The DNA of the CDR3 is TGTGCCACCAGCCCCGGGACAGGGGAATATGGCTACACCTTC. Amino acids: CATSPGTGEYGYTF.

The V gene is TRBV20-1, the J gene TRBJ1-5; D is unresolved. The CDR3 is 13 amino acids. Trimming removed 3 bases from V and 0 bases from J, with 6 bases in between. Per the germline V gene, CDR1 is DFQATT and CDR2 is SNEGSKA (reference sequence). CDR3 in DNA: TGCAGTGCTAGTCGGGATAGCAATCAGCCCCAGCATTTT. This gives the protein CSASRDSNQPQHF.

CDR3 amino acids: CATSRDYRDMNTEAFF. For the CDR3, the DNA is TGTGCCACCAGCAGAGATTACCGGGATATGAACACTGAAGCTTTCTTT. The chain recombines TRBV15 with TRBJ1-1; D gene uncertain. The germline V and J ends were trimmed by 0 bases and 0 bases, with 11 bases remaining between them. The CDR3 contains 16 residues. The V gene's germline CDR1 is LNHNV and CDR2 YYDKDF (reference sequence).

This chain uses TRBV7-3 with TRBJ2-3; 12 bases fit TRBD1. The germline CDR1 and CDR2 sequences are SGHTA and FQGTGA. Trimming cost V 4 bases and J 1 base; bases outside gene matches: 6. The CDR3 sequence is 17 residues long. The CDR3 loop reads CASSSGTGGLGTDTQYF. In DNA form, the CDR3 reads TGTGCCAGCAGCTCTGGGACAGGGGGCTTGGGCACAGATACGCAGTATTTT.

The chain links TRBV5-4 to TRBJ2-7; TRBD2 might be the D (6 bases). CDR3 length equals 15 residues. V was cut by 4 bases and J by 3 bases, with 17 bases left in between. Germline V CDR1 and CDR2: SGHNT, YYREEE (reference sequence). The DNA for the CDR3 is TGTGCCAGCAGCCTCGGAGATAGCGGAGTCTACGAGCAGTACTTC. Its translation: CASSLGDSGVYEQYF.

This clone was observed a few times. V usage is TRBV27 and J usage is TRBJ1-3, with unresolved D. The length of the CDR3 is 15 residues. The V end was cut by 2 bases, the J end by 2 bases, with 10 bases between. CDR1 is MNHEY, CDR2 SMNVEV, per germline (reference sequence). The CDR3 DNA reads as TGTGCCAGCAGTTTAGCGTCAATTCCTGGAAACACCATATATTTT. This translates into CASSLASIPGNTIYF.

The rearrangement joins TRBV6-6 to TRBJ1-2; a weak D match, TRBD1 (6 bases). Deletions cut 6 bases from V and 6 bases from J, with 11 bases between. Germline CDR1 reads MNHNY; CDR2 reads SVGAGI (reference sequence). There are 12 residues in the CDR3. CDR3 loop: CASRINRDGYTF. Written as DNA, the CDR3 is TGTGCCAGCAGGATCAACAGGGATGGCTACACCTTC.

This chain connects TRBV6-5 to TRBJ2-7; D call uncertain. The CDR3 is made up of 14 amino acids. V lost 6 bases and J lost 1, with 13 bases in between. Germline V gene sequence: CDR1 MNHEY, CDR2 SVGAGI. CDR3 coding DNA: TGTGCCAGCAGACCCGGACGGAGTTCCTACGAGCAGTACTTC. Amino acids: CASRPGRSSYEQYF.

This rearrangement joins TRBV27 to TRBJ1-5, with 9 positions matching TRBD1. The CDR3 covers 14 residues. Germline V lookup: CDR1 MNHEY, CDR2 SMNVEV (reference sequence). With V trimmed by 5 bases and J by 7 bases, 6 bases remained unmatched. As DNA, the CDR3 is TGTGCCAGCAGTCCCGGGACAGGGAAACAGCCCCAGCATTTT. Its protein is CASSPGTGKQPQHF.

This clone was recorded only once. This chain links TRBV12-5 with TRBJ2-7; 9 bases agree with TRBD2. Germline trimming cut 6 bases from V and 6 bases from J; bases unmatched to any gene: 9. The CDR3 totals 14 residues. The germline gives CDR1 LGHNT, CDR2 FRNRAP. The CDR3 nucleotides read TGTGCTAGTGGCCCAGGACTAGCGCGGGGCGAGCAGTACTTC. It encodes CASGPGLARGEQYF.

V gene TRBV5-4 combines with J gene TRBJ2-1; 7 nucleotides match TRBD2. V lost 1 base to trimming and J lost 0 bases; unmatched junction nucleotides: 7. The CDR3 sequence is 17 residues long. In germline, CDR1 is SGHNT, CDR2 YYREEE (reference sequence). The CDR3 nucleotides are TGTGCCAGCAGCTTGAAGCCCGGGGGGAGCTCCTACAATGAGCAGTTCTTC. Protein product: CASSLKPGGSSYNEQFF.

The rearrangement joins TRBV30 to TRBJ2-7; maybe TRBD2 (6 bases). Looked up from germline, CDR1 is GTSNPN and CDR2 is SVGIG (reference sequence). The length of the CDR3 is 14 residues. Trimming pared 3 bases from V and 0 bases from J, leaving 12 bases between. CDR3 in amino acids: CAWRVSGLSYEQYF. For the CDR3, the DNA is TGTGCCTGGAGGGTTAGCGGCCTCTCCTACGAGCAGTACTTC.

This chain joins TRBV11-2 and TRBJ1-2, with 8 bases lining up with TRBD1. Losses at the gene ends were 5 bases for V and 5 bases for J; bases not matched to a gene: 13. CDR3 length: 16 amino acids. Germline V lookup: CDR1 SGHAT, CDR2 FQNNGV. The CDR3 loop reads CASSPAPTGARYGYTF. In DNA, the CDR3 is TGTGCCAGCAGCCCTGCTCCGACAGGGGCAAGGTATGGCTACACCTTC.

V is TRBV10-3 and J is TRBJ2-7; D gene uncertain. Trimming took off 3 bases at V and 0 bases at J, with 9 bases between the two ends. There are 14 residues in the CDR3. CDR1 is ENHRY and CDR2 is SYGVKD in the germline V gene. Written as DNA, the CDR3 is TGTGCCATCAGTGAAGTCTTATTCTCCTACGAGCAGTACTTC. It encodes CAISEVLFSYEQYF.

The rearrangement joins TRBV25-1 to TRBJ1-1, with unresolved D. In germline, CDR1 is MGHDK, CDR2 SYGVNS. V shed 2 bases and J shed 5 bases, with 18 bases lying between them. This CDR3 spans 16 amino acids. CDR3 sequence reads: CASSEGRYRSGTEAFF. The CDR3 DNA reads TGTGCCAGCAGTGAAGGGAGATACCGTTCGGGTACTGAAGCTTTCTTT.

The chain employs TRBV11-3 and TRBJ1-2, with D unclear. The V and J ends lost 0 bases and 4 bases respectively, with 6 bases between them. The germline V gene encodes CDR1 SGHNT and CDR2 YENEEA. The CDR3 consists of 13 residues. As DNA, the CDR3 is TGTGCCAGCAGCTTAGACACCCTCTATGGCTACACCTTC. Translation gives CASSLDTLYGYTF.

This clone was seen a single time. The chain links TRBV7-3 to TRBJ1-1, with 7 bases fitting TRBD1. The CDR3 is made up of 15 amino acids. After removal of 0 bases from V and 5 bases from J, the junction contained 6 bases not matched to a gene. CDR1 and CDR2 from the germline V gene are SGHTA and FQGTGA. Here the CDR3 DNA reads TGTGCCAGCAGCTTAACGGAGGGGGCGAGGACTGAAGCTTTCTTT. Its protein product is CASSLTEGARTEAFF.